This TCR beta chain emerged from a study of blood T cell repertoires in COVID-19 (dated by TCRdb to 2020 to 2021). Broadly, across the study: Samples from collaborators originated in the United States, Italy and Spain and spanned both the acute and convalescent phases of COVID-19. The material from the prospective study consisted of cDNA or gDNA derived from T cells, B-cell-depleted T cells, or PBMCs. Deeply sampled blood TCRbeta repertoires from subjects exposed to, actively infected with, or recovered from COVID-19 were included in the dataset. The repertoires were released in a freely available public database meant as a resource for research on the immune response to SARS-CoV-2. Samples came from the ongoing ImmuneRACE study (first 160 participants) plus 1,254 subjects from 6 global collaborators. A de-identified subject ID, COVID-19 status, age in years and sex were almost always included in the sample metadata. HLA class I and class II types, where available, came from metadata supplied by the sample provider rather than from assay-based typing.

V is cut by 3 bases and J by 1 base, and the space between the germline ends is 21 bases. The germline V gene (reference sequence) gives CDR1 as LNHDA and CDR2 as SQIVND. The CDR3 sequence holds 18 residues, the cysteine and phenylalanine included. Just the 54-base CDR3 DNA is kept, in frame starting at base 1. General findings and caveats noted by the study authors: Clinical and demographic metadata were provided uncurated, with the amount varying by source and participant.

This clone came up a few times. The clone's antigen remains unknown. Base qualities are missing; no much larger clone stands one base away. Collaborating institutions collected whole blood in K2EDTA tubes following their own protocols. For TCRbeta analysis, collaborators shipped samples as frozen whole blood, isolated PBMCs, or DNA extracted from either of those sample types. TCRbeta CDR3 regions were amplified from genomic DNA by means of the immunoSEQ Assay, a bias-controlled multiplex PCR. The paper's data handling went like this. The number of nucleated cells in each sample was estimated from the amplification of reference gene primers within the assay. To quantify the absolute abundance of each unique TCRbeta CDR3 rearrangement, sequence reads were collapsed and filtered. For each sample, productive Simpson clonality was calculated as the square root of Simpson's diversity index over productive rearrangements. What TCRdb holds here is the immuneACCESS table cut down to in-frame rearrangements. Part of the clones is not present; checked against another copy, under half of the missing clones reflect an unresolved V gene, and the others are unexplained. The DNA was the basis for D and trimming; V, J and clone size are from that table. The sample includes some 83,000 clones, with about four fifths observed a single time. Less than 25% of the sample rests with the top ten.

The chain couples TRBV19 to TRBJ2-5; possibly the D gene is TRBD1, per 5 matching bases. The clonotype originates from a human donor in a cohort sampled during active COVID-19. Sequencing was carried out using peripheral blood. DNA sequence: TGTGCCAGTAGTATTTGGGGCAGGGTTGGCCCAACCCAAGAGACCCAGTACTTC. It translates to CASSIWGRVGPTQETQYF.